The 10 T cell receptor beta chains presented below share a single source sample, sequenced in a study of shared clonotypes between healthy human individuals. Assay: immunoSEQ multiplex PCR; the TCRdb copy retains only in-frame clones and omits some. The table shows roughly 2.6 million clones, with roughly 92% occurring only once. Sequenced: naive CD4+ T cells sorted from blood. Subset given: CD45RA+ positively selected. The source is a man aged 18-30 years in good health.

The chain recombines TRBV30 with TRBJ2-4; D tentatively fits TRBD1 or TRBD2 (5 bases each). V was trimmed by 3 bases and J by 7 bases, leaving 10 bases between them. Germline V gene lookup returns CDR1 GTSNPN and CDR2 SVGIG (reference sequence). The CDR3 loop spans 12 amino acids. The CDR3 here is CAWSAGTNIQYF. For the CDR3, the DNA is TGTGCCTGGAGCGCCGGGACCAACATTCAGTACTTC.

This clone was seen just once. DNA for the CDR3: TGTGCCAGCAGTTACCAGGAGGAAGTCTATGGCTACACCTTC. It encodes CASSYQEEVYGYTF. The chain combines TRBV6-6 with TRBJ1-2, with no clear D. CDR3 size: 14 residues. The germline gives CDR1 MNHNY, CDR2 SVGAGI (reference sequence). The V end lost 2 bases, the J end lost 4 bases, and 11 bases lay between the germline ends.

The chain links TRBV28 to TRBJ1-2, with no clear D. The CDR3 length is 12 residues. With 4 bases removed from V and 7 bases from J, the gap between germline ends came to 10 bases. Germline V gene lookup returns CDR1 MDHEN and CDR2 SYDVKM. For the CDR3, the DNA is TGTGCCAGCAGTTCGCCAAAGGGTGGCTACACCTTC. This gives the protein CASSSPKGGYTF.

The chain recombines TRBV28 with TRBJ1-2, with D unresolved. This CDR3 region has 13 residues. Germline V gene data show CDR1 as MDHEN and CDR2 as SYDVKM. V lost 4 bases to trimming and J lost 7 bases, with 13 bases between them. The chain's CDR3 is CASSSYPLSGYTF. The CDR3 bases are TGTGCCAGCAGTTCTTACCCCCTTTCTGGCTACACCTTC.

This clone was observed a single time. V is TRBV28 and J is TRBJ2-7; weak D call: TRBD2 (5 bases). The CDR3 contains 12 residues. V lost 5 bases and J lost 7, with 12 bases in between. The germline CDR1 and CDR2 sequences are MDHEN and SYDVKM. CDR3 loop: CASSGAVGEQYF. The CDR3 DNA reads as TGTGCCAGCAGTGGAGCGGTCGGAGAGCAGTACTTC.

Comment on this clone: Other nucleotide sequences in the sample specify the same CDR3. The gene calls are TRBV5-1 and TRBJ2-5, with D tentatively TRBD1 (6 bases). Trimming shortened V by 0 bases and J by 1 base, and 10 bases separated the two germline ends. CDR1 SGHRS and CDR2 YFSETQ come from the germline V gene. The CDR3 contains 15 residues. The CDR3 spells CASSLAGDIQETQYF. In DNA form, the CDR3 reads TGCGCCAGCAGCTTGGCAGGGGACATCCAAGAGACCCAGTACTTC.

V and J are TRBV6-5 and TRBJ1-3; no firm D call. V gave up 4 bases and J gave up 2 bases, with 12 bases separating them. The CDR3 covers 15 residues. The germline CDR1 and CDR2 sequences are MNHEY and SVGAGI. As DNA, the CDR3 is TGTGCCAGCAGTTCCCCCCTTCTCCCTGGAAACACCATATATTTT. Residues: CASSSPLLPGNTIYF.

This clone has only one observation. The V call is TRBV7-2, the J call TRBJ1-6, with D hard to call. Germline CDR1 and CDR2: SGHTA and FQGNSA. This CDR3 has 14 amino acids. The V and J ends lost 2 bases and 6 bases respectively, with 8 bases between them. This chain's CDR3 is CASSLNLGNSPLHF. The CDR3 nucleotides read TGTGCCAGCAGCTTAAACCTGGGTAATTCACCCCTCCACTTT.

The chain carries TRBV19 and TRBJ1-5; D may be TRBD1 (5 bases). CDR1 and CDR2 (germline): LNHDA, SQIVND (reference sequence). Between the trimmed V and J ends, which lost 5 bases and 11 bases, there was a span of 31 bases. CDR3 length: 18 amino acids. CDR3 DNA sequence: TGTGCCAGTAGTCTCAGTATTCTTGTGACAACAGGAGCGCAGGCCCAGCATTTT. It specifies CASSLSILVTTGAQAQHF. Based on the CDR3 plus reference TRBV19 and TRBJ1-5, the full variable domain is DGGITQSPKYLFRKEGQNVTLSCEQNLNHDAMYWYRQDPGQGLRLIYYSQIVNDFQKGDIAEGYSVSREKKESFPLTVTSAQKNPTAFYLCASSLSILVTTGAQAQHFGDGTRLSIL.

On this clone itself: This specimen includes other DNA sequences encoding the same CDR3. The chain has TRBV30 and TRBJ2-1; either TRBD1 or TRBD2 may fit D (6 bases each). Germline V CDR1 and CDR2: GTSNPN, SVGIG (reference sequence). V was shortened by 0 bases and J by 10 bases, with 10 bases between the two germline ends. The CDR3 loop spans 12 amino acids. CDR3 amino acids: CAWSVPGGEQFF. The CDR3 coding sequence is TGTGCCTGGAGTGTACCCGGGGGCGAGCAGTTCTTC. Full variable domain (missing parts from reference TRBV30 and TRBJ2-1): SQTIHQWPATLVQPVGSPLSLECTVEGTSNPNLYWYRQAAGRGLQLLFYSVGIGQISSEVPQNLSASRPQDRQFILSSKKLLLSDSGFYLCAWSVPGGEQFFGPGTRLTVL.